A selection of T cell receptor beta chains follows, all from one sample in a study of blood T cells in healthy people across ages. TCRdb re-called the 5' RACE reads through MiXCR, storing one row per CDR3 protein. Of about 670,000 distinct CDR3 sequences in the sample, around 50% were seen once. The sample was blood. These receptors all stem from an elderly woman in good health. The CDR3 runs from the conserved cysteine through the conserved F or W. D genes are given only for firm matches. Rows may omit the clone size; those that give it use once, few, many or a size class.

clone size: .
J gene: TRBJ2-5
D gene: TRBD2
V gene: TRBV20-1
CDR3 DNA: TGCAGTGCTAGTAGGCGGGGGGGATTCAATGGGCAGTACTTC
CDR3 protein: CSASRRGGFNGQYF

clone size: .
J gene: TRBJ2-5
D gene: TRBD2
V gene: TRBV5-1
CDR3 DNA: TGCGCCAGCAGCAAAACCGGGACTAGCGGGAGAGAGACCCAGTACTTC
CDR3 protein: CASSKTGTSGRETQYF

clone size: many
J gene: TRBJ2-7
D gene: .
V gene: TRBV3-1
CDR3 DNA: TGTGCCAGCAGCCAAACCGGGACCAGAGAGGAGCAGTACTTC
CDR3 protein: CASSQTGTREEQYF

clone size: few
J gene: TRBJ2-3
D gene: .
V gene: TRBV29-1
CDR3 DNA: TGCAGCGGGTACAGGGGAGGAAATACGCAGTATTTT
CDR3 protein: CSGYRGGNTQYF

clone size: few
J gene: TRBJ2-4
D gene: .
V gene: TRBV10-3
CDR3 DNA: TGTGCCAGCACCGACCGCAGAGCCAAAAACATTCAGTACTTC
CDR3 protein: CASTDRRAKNIQYF

clone size: .
J gene: TRBJ2-4
D gene: TRBD2
V gene: TRBV20-1
CDR3 DNA: TGCAGTGCTGACTTAGCGGGGGCAGCCAAAAACATTCAGTACTTC
CDR3 protein: CSADLAGAAKNIQYF

clone size: many
J gene: TRBJ2-5
D gene: TRBD1
V gene: TRBV10-3
CDR3 DNA: TGTGCCATCTCGACGGACAGGGAGGAGACCCAGTACTTC
CDR3 protein: CAISTDREETQYF

clone size: many
J gene: TRBJ1-2
D gene: .
V gene: TRBV6-5
CDR3 DNA: TGTGCCAGCAGTTCCCCCCGGGGCTATGGCTACACCTTC
CDR3 protein: CASSSPRGYGYTF

clone size: .
J gene: TRBJ2-7
D gene: TRBD2
V gene: TRBV2
CDR3 DNA: TGTGCCAGCCTGGAGGCTAGCGGGAGAGTTGGGCAGTACTTC
CDR3 protein: CASLEASGRVGQYF

clone size: .
J gene: TRBJ2-7
D gene: .
V gene: TRBV25-1
CDR3 DNA: TGTGCCAGCACAGGAAAATACGAGCAGTACTTC
CDR3 protein: CASTGKYEQYF

clone size: .
J gene: TRBJ1-5
D gene: .
V gene: TRBV29-1
CDR3 DNA: TGCAGCGTGGGACAACGGAAAAATCAGCCCCAGCATTTT
CDR3 protein: CSVGQRKNQPQHF

clone size: .
J gene: TRBJ2-3
D gene: TRBD2
V gene: TRBV12-3/TRBV12-4
CDR3 DNA: TGTGCCAGCAGTTTAGTCAGCGGGAGGACAGATACGCAGTATTTT
CDR3 protein: CASSLVSGRTDTQYF

clone size: .
J gene: TRBJ1-1
D gene: TRBD1
V gene: TRBV29-1
CDR3 DNA: TGCAGCGTTGAGAAGCCAGGGACAGTGAACACTGAAGCTTTCTTT
CDR3 protein: CSVEKPGTVNTEAFF

clone size: .
J gene: TRBJ2-5
D gene: .
V gene: TRBV5-6
CDR3 DNA: TGTGCCAGCAGCTTCAGGGAGAAAGAGACCCAGTACTTC
CDR3 protein: CASSFREKETQYF

clone size: .
J gene: TRBJ2-3
D gene: TRBD2
V gene: TRBV7-9
CDR3 DNA: TGTGCCAGCAGCTCTCTAGCGGGATGGGCAGATACGCAGTATTTT
CDR3 protein: CASSSLAGWADTQYF

clone size: .
J gene: TRBJ1-1
D gene: .
V gene: TRBV20-1
CDR3 DNA: TGCAGTGCTAGAGATGGTGGGAGGGCGGCTTTCTTT
CDR3 protein: CSARDGGRAAFF

clone size: many
J gene: TRBJ1-3
D gene: .
V gene: TRBV6-6
CDR3 DNA: TGTGCCAGCATGGGTGGAAACACCATATATTTT
CDR3 protein: CASMGGNTIYF

clone size: .
J gene: TRBJ2-5
D gene: TRBD2
V gene: TRBV20-1
CDR3 DNA: TGCAGTGCTAAGACTAGCGGGAGACAAGAGACCCAGTACTTC
CDR3 protein: CSAKTSGRQETQYF

clone size: many
J gene: TRBJ1-2
D gene: .
V gene: TRBV10-3
CDR3 DNA: TGTGCCATCACCGAGAGTCCGCTGCGGGGCTATGGCTACACCTTC
CDR3 protein: CAITESPLRGYGYTF

clone size: once
J gene: TRBJ1-5
D gene: TRBD1
V gene: TRBV27
CDR3 DNA: TGTGCCAGCAAGGGGGGACAGGGCCCGGCGCCCCAGCATTTT
CDR3 protein: CASKGGQGPAPQHF

clone size: .
J gene: TRBJ2-5
D gene: .
V gene: TRBV20-1
CDR3 DNA: TGCAGTGCTAGAAGGGCCCAAGAGACCCGGTACTTC
CDR3 protein: CSARRAQETRYF

clone size: .
J gene: TRBJ2-5
D gene: .
V gene: TRBV10-2
CDR3 DNA: TGCGCCAGCAGTGAGTCGAGAGGGGCCAAGGAGACCCAGTACTTC
CDR3 protein: CASSESRGAKETQYF

clone size: .
J gene: TRBJ2-3
D gene: .
V gene: TRBV3-1
CDR3 DNA: TGTGCCAGCAGCCAAGGCACTAGCCGCGATACGCAGTATTTT
CDR3 protein: CASSQGTSRDTQYF

clone size: .
J gene: TRBJ2-4
D gene: .
V gene: TRBV9
CDR3 DNA: TGTGCCAGCAGCCCCCTCGGCGGGTTGGAAAGCACCAAAAACATTCAGTACTTC
CDR3 protein: CASSPLGGLESTKNIQYF

clone size: .
J gene: TRBJ2-1
D gene: .
V gene: TRBV11-1
CDR3 DNA: TGTGCCAGCAGCTTAGCTGGGGTTAGCGTATGGTATGAGCAGTTCTTC
CDR3 protein: CASSLAGVSVWYEQFF

clone size: many
J gene: TRBJ2-1
D gene: .
V gene: TRBV29-1
CDR3 DNA: TGCAGCGTTAGGTCAGGGCCTAACAATGAGCAGTTCTTC
CDR3 protein: CSVRSGPNNEQFF

clone size: many
J gene: TRBJ2-1
D gene: TRBD2
V gene: TRBV7-9
CDR3 DNA: TGTGCCAGCAGCTCCCGTGAACTAGCGGGGAAGGAGCAGTTCTTC
CDR3 protein: CASSSRELAGKEQFF

clone size: many
J gene: TRBJ2-3
D gene: .
V gene: TRBV29-1
CDR3 DNA: TGCAGCGTCCAATACCAGACGGATACGCAGTATTTT
CDR3 protein: CSVQYQTDTQYF

clone size: .
J gene: TRBJ2-1
D gene: .
V gene: TRBV11-2
CDR3 DNA: TGTGCCGGCAGCTTCGGGAGCTCCCACAATGAGCAGTTCTTC
CDR3 protein: CAGSFGSSHNEQFF

clone size: many
J gene: TRBJ1-1
D gene: .
V gene: TRBV7-2
CDR3 DNA: TGTGCCAGCAGCCTGTTAGCACGGTCAGGCACTGAAGCTTTCTTT
CDR3 protein: CASSLLARSGTEAFF

clone size: .
J gene: TRBJ1-2
D gene: TRBD1
V gene: TRBV28
CDR3 DNA: TGTGCCAGCAGTACATACAGGGGAGGCTTAAGTGGCTACACCTTC
CDR3 protein: CASSTYRGGLSGYTF

clone size: .
J gene: TRBJ1-2
D gene: .
V gene: TRBV20-1
CDR3 DNA: TGCAGTGCCACCACCTTGGGTGGCTACACCTTC
CDR3 protein: CSATTLGGYTF

clone size: .
J gene: TRBJ2-3
D gene: TRBD2
V gene: TRBV3-1
CDR3 DNA: TGTGCCAGCAGCCACCTAGCGGGGGGGCCGGATACGCAGTATTTT
CDR3 protein: CASSHLAGGPDTQYF

clone size: .
J gene: TRBJ2-1
D gene: TRBD2
V gene: TRBV20-1
CDR3 DNA: TGCAGTGCGCCAGTGACTAGCGGGAGACACAATGAGCAGTTCTTC
CDR3 protein: CSAPVTSGRHNEQFF

clone size: .
J gene: TRBJ1-2
D gene: TRBD1
V gene: TRBV11-2
CDR3 DNA: TGTGCCAGCAGCTTAGCAGGGCGGACAGGGTCGAGCGGCTACACCTTC
CDR3 protein: CASSLAGRTGSSGYTF

clone size: .
J gene: TRBJ1-6
D gene: .
V gene: TRBV12-3/TRBV12-4
CDR3 DNA: TGTGCCAGCAGTCCCCGGGCCCTCGGCACCCCCCACTTT
CDR3 protein: CASSPRALGTPHF

clone size: .
J gene: TRBJ2-1
D gene: .
V gene: TRBV20-1
CDR3 DNA: TGCAGTGCTAGAGGTGGTCCCAACAATGAGCAGTTCTTC
CDR3 protein: CSARGGPNNEQFF

clone size: once
J gene: TRBJ2-5
D gene: TRBD2
V gene: TRBV7-2
CDR3 DNA: TGTGCCAGCAGCTTAGCGGCAGCGGGGGGAGAGCAGTACTTC
CDR3 protein: CASSLAAAGGEQYF

clone size: many
J gene: TRBJ2-5
D gene: .
V gene: TRBV28
CDR3 DNA: TGTGCCAGCAATCAGGGCCAAGAGACCCAGTACTTC
CDR3 protein: CASNQGQETQYF

clone size: .
J gene: TRBJ2-7
D gene: .
V gene: TRBV6-5
CDR3 DNA: TGTGCCAGCAGTGGTCGGGGACCTTACGAGCAGTACTTC
CDR3 protein: CASSGRGPYEQYF

clone size: few
J gene: TRBJ2-3
D gene: .
V gene: TRBV5-1
CDR3 DNA: TGCGCCAGCAGCTTGGCCCCAGGCGGAGGGTCAAGCACAGATACGCAGTATTTT
CDR3 protein: CASSLAPGGGSSTDTQYF

clone size: few
J gene: TRBJ2-3
D gene: .
V gene: TRBV29-1
CDR3 DNA: TGCAGCGTGGCCGGGGGACAACCCGTGAGGGGAGATACGCAGTATTTT
CDR3 protein: CSVAGGQPVRGDTQYF

clone size: few
J gene: TRBJ1-2
D gene: .
V gene: TRBV2
CDR3 DNA: TGTGCCAGCAGTGAATTTGGACAGCGCTATGGCTACACCTTC
CDR3 protein: CASSEFGQRYGYTF

clone size: few
J gene: TRBJ1-1
D gene: .
V gene: TRBV5-1
CDR3 DNA: TGCGCCAGCAGCTTGGAGGGTCTCGGTGGTGAAGCTTTCTTT
CDR3 protein: CASSLEGLGGEAFF

clone size: .
J gene: TRBJ2-1
D gene: .
V gene: TRBV5-1
CDR3 DNA: TGCGCCAGCAGCCTGTGCGAGGACTACAATGAGCAGTTCTTC
CDR3 protein: CASSLCEDYNEQFF

clone size: .
J gene: TRBJ2-4
D gene: .
V gene: TRBV6-5
CDR3 DNA: TGTGCCAGCAGTTACGCTCGGGTCCCGAACATTCAGTACTTC
CDR3 protein: CASSYARVPNIQYF

clone size: .
J gene: TRBJ2-7
D gene: TRBD2
V gene: TRBV13
CDR3 DNA: TGTGCCAGCAGCTTAGCCGTCCCCCATGCGGGAGGGAGGCGATCAGCCTACGAGCAGTACTTC
CDR3 protein: CASSLAVPHAGGRRSAYEQYF

clone size: many
J gene: TRBJ2-7
D gene: .
V gene: TRBV10-3
CDR3 DNA: TGTGCCATCAGTGCACGAGCTCAGGGGTCCACCTACGAGCAGTACTTC
CDR3 protein: CAISARAQGSTYEQYF

clone size: .
J gene: TRBJ2-1
D gene: TRBD2
V gene: TRBV5-1
CDR3 DNA: TGCGCCAGCAGCTTGCTGACAGCGGGAGATGGGGTTGAGCAGTTCTTC
CDR3 protein: CASSLLTAGDGVEQFF

clone size: many
J gene: TRBJ1-1
D gene: .
V gene: TRBV4-1
CDR3 DNA: TGCGCCAGCAGCCAAGAGACGGCTGAAGCTTTCTTT
CDR3 protein: CASSQETAEAFF